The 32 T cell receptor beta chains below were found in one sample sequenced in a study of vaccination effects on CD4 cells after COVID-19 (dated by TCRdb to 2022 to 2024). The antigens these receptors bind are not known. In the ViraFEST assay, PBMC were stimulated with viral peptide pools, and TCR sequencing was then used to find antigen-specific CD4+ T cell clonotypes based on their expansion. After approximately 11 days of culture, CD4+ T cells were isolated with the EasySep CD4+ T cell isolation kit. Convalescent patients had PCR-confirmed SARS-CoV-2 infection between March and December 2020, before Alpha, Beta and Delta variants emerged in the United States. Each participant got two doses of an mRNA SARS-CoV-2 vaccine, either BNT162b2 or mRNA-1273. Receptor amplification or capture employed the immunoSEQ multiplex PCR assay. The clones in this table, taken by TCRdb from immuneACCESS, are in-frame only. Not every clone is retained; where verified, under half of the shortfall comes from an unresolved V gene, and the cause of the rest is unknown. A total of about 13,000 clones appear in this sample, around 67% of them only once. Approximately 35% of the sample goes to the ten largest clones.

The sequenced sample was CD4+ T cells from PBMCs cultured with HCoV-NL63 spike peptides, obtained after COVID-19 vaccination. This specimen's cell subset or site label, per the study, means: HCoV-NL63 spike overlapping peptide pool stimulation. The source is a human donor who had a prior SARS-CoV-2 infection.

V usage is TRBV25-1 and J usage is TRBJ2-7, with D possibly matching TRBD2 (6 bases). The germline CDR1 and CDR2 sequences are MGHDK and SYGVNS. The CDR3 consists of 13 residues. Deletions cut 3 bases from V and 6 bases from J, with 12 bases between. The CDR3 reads CASSEGGHREQYF. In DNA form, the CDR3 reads TGTGCCAGCAGTGAGGGGGGTCATCGCGAGCAGTACTTC.

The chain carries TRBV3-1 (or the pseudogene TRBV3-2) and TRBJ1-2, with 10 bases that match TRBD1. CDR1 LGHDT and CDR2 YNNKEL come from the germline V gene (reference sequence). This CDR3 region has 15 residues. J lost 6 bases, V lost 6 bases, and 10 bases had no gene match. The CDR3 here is CASSPRPDRGHGYTF. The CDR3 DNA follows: TGTGCCAGCAGTCCAAGACCAGACAGGGGGCATGGCTACACCTTC.

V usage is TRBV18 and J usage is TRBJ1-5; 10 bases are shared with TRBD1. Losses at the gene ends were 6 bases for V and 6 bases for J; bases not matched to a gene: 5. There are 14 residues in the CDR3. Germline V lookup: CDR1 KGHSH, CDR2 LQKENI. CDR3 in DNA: TGTGCCAGCTCTCCCGACAGGGGGCTTCAGCCCCAGCATTTT. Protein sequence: CASSPDRGLQPQHF.

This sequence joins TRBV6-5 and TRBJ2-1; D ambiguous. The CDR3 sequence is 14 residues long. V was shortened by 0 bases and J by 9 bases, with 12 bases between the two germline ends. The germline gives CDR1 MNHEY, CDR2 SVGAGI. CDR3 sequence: CASSYSVTSPEQFF. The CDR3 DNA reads TGTGCCAGCAGTTACTCAGTGACCTCCCCTGAGCAGTTCTTC.

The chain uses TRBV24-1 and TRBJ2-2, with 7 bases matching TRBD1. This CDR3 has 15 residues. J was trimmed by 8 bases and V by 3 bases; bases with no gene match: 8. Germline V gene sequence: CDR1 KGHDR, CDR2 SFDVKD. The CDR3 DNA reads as TGTGCCACCAGTGATCGCAAGACAGGGTTAGGGGAGCTGTTTTTT. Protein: CATSDRKTGLGELFF.

This chain's CDR3 is CASSLGRGQGDEKLFF. In DNA, the CDR3 is TGTGCCAGCAGCTTAGGGAGGGGACAGGGTGATGAAAAACTGTTTTTT. J is TRBJ1-4 and V is TRBV7-9, with 9 positions matching TRBD1. CDR1 is SEHNR, CDR2 FQNEAQ, per germline (reference sequence). The CDR3 sequence is 16 residues long. J gave up 6 bases and V 1 base, and 6 bases lay outside the gene matches.

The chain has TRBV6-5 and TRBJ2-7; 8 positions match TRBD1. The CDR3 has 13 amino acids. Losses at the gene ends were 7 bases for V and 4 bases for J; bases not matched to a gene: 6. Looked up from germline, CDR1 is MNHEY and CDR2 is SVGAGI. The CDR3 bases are TGTGCCAGCACTTGGACAGGGAAATACGAGCAGTACTTC. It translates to CASTWTGKYEQYF.

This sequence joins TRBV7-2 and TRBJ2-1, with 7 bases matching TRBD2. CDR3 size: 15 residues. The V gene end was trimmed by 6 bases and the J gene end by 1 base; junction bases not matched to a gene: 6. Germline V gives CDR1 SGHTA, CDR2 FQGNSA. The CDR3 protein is CASRSILASYNEQFF. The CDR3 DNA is TGTGCCAGCAGAAGTATACTAGCGTCCTACAATGAGCAGTTCTTC.

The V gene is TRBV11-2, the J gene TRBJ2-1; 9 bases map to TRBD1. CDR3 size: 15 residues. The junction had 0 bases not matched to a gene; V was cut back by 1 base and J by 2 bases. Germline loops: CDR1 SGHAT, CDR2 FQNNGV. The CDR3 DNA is TGTGCCAGCAGCTTAGGGACAGGGGCCTACAATGAGCAGTTCTTC. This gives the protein CASSLGTGAYNEQFF.

The CDR3 DNA follows: TGTGCCAGCTCACCACCGACAGGGGGCGCCTTAAAGACCCAGTACTTC. It specifies CASSPPTGGALKTQYF. The chain combines TRBV18 with TRBJ2-5, with TRBD1 identical over 10 bases. The CDR3 totals 16 residues. J was trimmed by 6 bases and V by 0 bases; bases with no gene match: 7. The V gene's germline CDR1 is KGHSH and CDR2 LQKENI.

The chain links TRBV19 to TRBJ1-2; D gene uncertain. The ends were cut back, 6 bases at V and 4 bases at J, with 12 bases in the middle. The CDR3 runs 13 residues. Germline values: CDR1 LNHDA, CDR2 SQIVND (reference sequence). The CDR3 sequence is CASRFRSSYGYTF. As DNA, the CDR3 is TGTGCCAGTAGGTTCCGTTCTTCCTATGGCTACACCTTC.

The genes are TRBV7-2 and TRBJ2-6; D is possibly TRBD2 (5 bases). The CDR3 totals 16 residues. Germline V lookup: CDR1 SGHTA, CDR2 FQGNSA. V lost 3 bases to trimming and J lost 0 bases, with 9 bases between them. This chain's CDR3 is CASSLRVLSGANVLTF. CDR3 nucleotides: TGTGCCAGCAGCTTGAGGGTTCTCTCTGGGGCCAACGTCCTGACTTTC.

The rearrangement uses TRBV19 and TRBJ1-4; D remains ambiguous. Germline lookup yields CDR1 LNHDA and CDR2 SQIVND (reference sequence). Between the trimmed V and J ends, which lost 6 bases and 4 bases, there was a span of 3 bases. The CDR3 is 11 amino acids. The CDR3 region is CASSNNEKLFF. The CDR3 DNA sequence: TGTGCCAGTAGCAATAATGAAAAACTGTTTTTT. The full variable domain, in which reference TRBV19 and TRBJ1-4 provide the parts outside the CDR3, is DGGITQSPKYLFRKEGQNVTLSCEQNLNHDAMYWYRQDPGQGLRLIYYSQIVNDFQKGDIAEGYSVSREKKESFPLTVTSAQKNPTAFYLCASSNNEKLFFGSGTQLSVL.

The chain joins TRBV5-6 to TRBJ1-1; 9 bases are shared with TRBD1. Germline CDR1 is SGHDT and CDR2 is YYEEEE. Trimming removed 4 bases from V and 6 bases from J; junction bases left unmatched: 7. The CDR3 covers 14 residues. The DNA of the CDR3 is TGTGCCAGCAGCACCCGACAGGGGGGCCCTGAAGCTTTCTTT. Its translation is CASSTRQGGPEAFF.

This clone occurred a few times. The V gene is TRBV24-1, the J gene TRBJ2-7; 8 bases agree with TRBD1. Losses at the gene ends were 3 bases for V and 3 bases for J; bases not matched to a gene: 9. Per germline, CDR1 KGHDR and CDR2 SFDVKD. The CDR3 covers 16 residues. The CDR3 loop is CATSDAPGTGDYEQYF. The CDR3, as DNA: TGTGCCACCAGTGATGCCCCAGGGACAGGAGACTACGAGCAGTACTTC.

CDR3: CASSLNWGMNTEAFF. CDR3 nucleotides: TGTGCCAGCAGCTTGAACTGGGGCATGAACACTGAAGCTTTCTTT. The V call is TRBV11-3, the J call TRBJ1-1; a possible D gene is TRBD1 (5 bases). Germline V gene sequence: CDR1 SGHNT, CDR2 YENEEA. Trimming pared 3 bases from V and 0 bases from J, leaving 11 bases between. CDR3 length: 15 residues.

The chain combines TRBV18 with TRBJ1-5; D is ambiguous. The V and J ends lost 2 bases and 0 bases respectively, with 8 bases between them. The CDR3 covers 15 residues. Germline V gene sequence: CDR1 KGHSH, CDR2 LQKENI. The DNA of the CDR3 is TGTGCCAGCTCACCAGGGCCACATAGCAATCAGCCCCAGCATTTT. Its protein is CASSPGPHSNQPQHF.

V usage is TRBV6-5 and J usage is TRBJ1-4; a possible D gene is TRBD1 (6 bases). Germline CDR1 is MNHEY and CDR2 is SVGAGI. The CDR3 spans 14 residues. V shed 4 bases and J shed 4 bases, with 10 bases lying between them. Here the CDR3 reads CASSFQQGNEKLFF. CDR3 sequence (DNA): TGTGCCAGCAGTTTTCAACAGGGTAATGAAAAACTGTTTTTT.

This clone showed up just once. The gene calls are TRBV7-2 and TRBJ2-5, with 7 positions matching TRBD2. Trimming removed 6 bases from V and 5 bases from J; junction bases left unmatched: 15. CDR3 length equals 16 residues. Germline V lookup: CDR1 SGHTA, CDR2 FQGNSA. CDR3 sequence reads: CASRPPPVGGRETQYF. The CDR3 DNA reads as TGTGCCAGCAGACCACCGCCGGTGGGAGGGAGGGAGACCCAGTACTTC.

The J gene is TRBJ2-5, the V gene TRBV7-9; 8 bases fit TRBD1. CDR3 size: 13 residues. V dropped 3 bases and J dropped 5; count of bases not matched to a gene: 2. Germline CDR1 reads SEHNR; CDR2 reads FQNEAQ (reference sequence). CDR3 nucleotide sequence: TGTGCCAGCAGCTTCAGGGGGCTGGAGACCCAGTACTTC. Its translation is CASSFRGLETQYF.

The CDR3 coding sequence is TGTGCCAGCAGCCAAGATTGGCAGGGAGCTAACTATGGCTACACCTTC. It specifies CASSQDWQGANYGYTF. V is TRBV3-1 (or the pseudogene TRBV3-2) and J is TRBJ1-2, with D tentatively TRBD1 (5 bases). From germline, CDR1 is LGHDT and CDR2 YNNKEL (reference sequence). This CDR3 region has 16 residues. The V end was cut by 0 bases, the J end by 0 bases, with 11 bases between.

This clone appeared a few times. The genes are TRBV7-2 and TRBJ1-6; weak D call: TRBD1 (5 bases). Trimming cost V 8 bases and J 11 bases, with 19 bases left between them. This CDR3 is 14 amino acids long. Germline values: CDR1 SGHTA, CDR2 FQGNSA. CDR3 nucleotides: TGTGCCAGCGGGGGGACTGGGGGAGTTCCACCCCTCCACTTT. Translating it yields CASGGTGGVPPLHF.

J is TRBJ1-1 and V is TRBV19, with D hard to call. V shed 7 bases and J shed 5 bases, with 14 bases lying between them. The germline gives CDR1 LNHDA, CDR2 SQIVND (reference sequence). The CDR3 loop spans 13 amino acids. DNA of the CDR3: TGTGCCAGTACCGGGTCCGGGGAGACTGAAGCTTTCTTT. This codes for CASTGSGETEAFF.

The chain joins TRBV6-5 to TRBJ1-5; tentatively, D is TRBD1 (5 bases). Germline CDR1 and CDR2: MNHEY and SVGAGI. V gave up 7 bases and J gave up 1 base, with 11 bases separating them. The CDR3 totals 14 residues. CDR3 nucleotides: TGTGCCAGCACGAGACAGACAAGCAATCAGCCCCAGCATTTT. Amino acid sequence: CASTRQTSNQPQHF.

CDR3 loop: CSYSDSETQYF. The CDR3 nucleotides read TGCAGCTACTCGGACAGCGAGACCCAGTACTTC. The V and J genes are TRBV29-1 and TRBJ2-5; a weak D match, TRBD1 (6 bases). Germline CDR1 is SQVTM and CDR2 is ANQGSEA. The ends were cut back, 8 bases at V and 5 bases at J, with 12 bases in the middle. The CDR3 is 11 amino acids.

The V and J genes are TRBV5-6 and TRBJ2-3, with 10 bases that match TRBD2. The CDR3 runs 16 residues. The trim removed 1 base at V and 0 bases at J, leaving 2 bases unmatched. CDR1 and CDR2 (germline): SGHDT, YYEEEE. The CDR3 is CASSLRTSGSTDTQYF. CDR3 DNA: TGTGCCAGCAGCTTGAGGACTAGCGGCAGCACAGATACGCAGTATTTT.

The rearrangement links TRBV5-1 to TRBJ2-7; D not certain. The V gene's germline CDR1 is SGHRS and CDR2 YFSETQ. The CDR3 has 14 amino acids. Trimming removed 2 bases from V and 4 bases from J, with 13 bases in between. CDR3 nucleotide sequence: TGCGCCAGCAGCTTATTAGGGTCGAGGTACGAGCAGTACTTC. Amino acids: CASSLLGSRYEQYF.

In nucleotides, the CDR3 is TGCGCCAGCAGCCGGGGACAGAGACAAGAGACCCAGTACTTC. Its translation is CASSRGQRQETQYF. The chain has TRBV5-1 and TRBJ2-5, with 7 bases identical to TRBD1. Germline V CDR1 and CDR2: SGHRS, YFSETQ. The V gene end was trimmed by 4 bases and the J gene end by 2 bases; junction bases not matched to a gene: 5. This CDR3 spans 14 amino acids.

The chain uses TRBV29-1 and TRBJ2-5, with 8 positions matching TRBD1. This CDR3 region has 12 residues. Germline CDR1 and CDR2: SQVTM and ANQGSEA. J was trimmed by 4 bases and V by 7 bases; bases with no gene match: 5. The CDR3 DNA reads TGCAGCGCTGACAGGGGAAGAGAGACCCAGTACTTC. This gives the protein CSADRGRETQYF.

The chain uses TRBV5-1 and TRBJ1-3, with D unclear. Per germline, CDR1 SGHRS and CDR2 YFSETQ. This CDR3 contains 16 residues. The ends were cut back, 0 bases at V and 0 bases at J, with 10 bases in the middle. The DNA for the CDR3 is TGCGCCAGCAGCTTGGGAAGGCTAAGCTCTGGAAACACCATATATTTT. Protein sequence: CASSLGRLSSGNTIYF.

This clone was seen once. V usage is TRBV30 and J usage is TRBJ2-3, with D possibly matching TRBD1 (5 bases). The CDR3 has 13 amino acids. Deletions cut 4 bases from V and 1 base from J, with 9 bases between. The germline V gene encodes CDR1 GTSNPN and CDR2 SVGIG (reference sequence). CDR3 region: CAWIRAGTDTQYF. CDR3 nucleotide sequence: TGTGCCTGGATCAGGGCGGGCACAGATACGCAGTATTTT.

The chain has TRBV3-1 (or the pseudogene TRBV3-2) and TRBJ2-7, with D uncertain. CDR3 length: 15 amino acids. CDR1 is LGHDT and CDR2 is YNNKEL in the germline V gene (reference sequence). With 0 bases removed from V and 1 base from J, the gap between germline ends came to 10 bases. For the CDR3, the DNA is TGTGCCAGCAGCCAAGAACAGACTCTATCCTACGAGCAGTACTTC. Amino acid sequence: CASSQEQTLSYEQYF.